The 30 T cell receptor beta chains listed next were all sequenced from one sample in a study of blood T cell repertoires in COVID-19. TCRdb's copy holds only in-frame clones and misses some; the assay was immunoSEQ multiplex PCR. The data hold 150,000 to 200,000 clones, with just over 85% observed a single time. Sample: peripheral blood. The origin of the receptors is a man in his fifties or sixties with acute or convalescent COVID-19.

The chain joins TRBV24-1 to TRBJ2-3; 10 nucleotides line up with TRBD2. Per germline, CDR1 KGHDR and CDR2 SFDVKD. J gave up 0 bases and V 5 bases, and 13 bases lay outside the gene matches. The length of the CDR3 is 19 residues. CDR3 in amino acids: CATSGIGDGTSASTDTQYF. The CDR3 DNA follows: TGTGCCACCAGTGGGATTGGAGACGGGACTAGCGCTAGCACAGATACGCAGTATTTT.

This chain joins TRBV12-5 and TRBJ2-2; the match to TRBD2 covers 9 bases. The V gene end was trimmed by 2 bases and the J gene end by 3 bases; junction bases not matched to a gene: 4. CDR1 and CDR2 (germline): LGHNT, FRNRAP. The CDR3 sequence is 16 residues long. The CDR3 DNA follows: TGTGCTAGTGGTTTGATTAGCGGGAGCGACACCGGGGAGCTGTTTTTT. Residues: CASGLISGSDTGELFF.

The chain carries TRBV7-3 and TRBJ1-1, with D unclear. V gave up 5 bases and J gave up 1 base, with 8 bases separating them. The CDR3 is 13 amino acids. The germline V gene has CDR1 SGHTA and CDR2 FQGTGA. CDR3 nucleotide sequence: TGTGCCAGCAGCCCCAGTCCGAACACTGAAGCTTTCTTT. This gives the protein CASSPSPNTEAFF.

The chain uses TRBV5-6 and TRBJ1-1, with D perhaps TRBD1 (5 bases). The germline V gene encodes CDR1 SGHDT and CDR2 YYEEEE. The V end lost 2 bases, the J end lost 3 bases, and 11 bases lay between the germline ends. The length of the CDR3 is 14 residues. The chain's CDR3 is CASSFRAADTEAFF. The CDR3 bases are TGTGCCAGCAGCTTCAGGGCCGCCGACACTGAAGCTTTCTTT. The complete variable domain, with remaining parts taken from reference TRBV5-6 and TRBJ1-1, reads DAGVTQSPTHLIKTRGQQVTLRCSPKSGHDTVSWYQQALGQGPQFIFQYYEEEERQRGNFPDRFSGHQFPNYSSELNVNALLLGDSALYLCASSFRAADTEAFFGQGTRLTVV.

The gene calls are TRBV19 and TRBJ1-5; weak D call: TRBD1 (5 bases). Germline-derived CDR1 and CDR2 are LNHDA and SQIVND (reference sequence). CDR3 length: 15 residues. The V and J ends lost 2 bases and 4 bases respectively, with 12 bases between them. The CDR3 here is CASSIRQMMNQPQHF. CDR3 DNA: TGTGCCAGTAGTATACGACAGATGATGAATCAGCCCCAGCATTTT.

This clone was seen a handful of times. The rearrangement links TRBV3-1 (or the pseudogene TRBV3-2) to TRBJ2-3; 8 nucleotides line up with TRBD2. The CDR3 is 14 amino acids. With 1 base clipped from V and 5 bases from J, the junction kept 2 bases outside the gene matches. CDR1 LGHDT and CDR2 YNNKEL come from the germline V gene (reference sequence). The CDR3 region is CASSQAGGLDTQYF. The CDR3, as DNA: TGTGCCAGCAGCCAAGCGGGAGGGTTAGATACGCAGTATTTT.

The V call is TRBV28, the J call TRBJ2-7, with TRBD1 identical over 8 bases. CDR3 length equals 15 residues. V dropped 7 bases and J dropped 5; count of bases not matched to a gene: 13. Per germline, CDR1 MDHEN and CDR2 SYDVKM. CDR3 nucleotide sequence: TGTGCCAGCAAACCCATTATTGCAGGGGGCGACGAGCAGTACTTC. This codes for CASKPIIAGGDEQYF.

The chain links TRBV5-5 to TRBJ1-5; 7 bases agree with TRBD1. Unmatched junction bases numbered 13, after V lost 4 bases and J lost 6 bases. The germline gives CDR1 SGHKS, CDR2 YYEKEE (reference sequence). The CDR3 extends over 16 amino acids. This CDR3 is CASSLGGQSAGQPQHF. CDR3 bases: TGTGCCAGCAGCCTAGGGGGACAGAGCGCCGGTCAGCCCCAGCATTTT.

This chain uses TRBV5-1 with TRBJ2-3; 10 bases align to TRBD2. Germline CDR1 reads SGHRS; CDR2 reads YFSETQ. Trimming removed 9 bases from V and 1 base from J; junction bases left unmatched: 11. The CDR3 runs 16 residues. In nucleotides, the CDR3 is TGCGCCAACCCGGGCCCGCTAGCGGGGGGCACAGATACGCAGTATTTT. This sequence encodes CANPGPLAGGTDTQYF.

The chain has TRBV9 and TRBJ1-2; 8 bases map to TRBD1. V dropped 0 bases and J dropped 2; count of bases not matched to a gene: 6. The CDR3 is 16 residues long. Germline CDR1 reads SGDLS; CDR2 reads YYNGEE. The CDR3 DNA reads TGTGCCAGCAGCGTAGTAGGTACAGGGGGGAACTATGGCTACACCTTC. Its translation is CASSVVGTGGNYGYTF. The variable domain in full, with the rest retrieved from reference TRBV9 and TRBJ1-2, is DSGVTQTPKHLITATGQRVTLRCSPRSGDLSVYWYQQSLDQGLQFLIQYYNGEERAKGNILERFSAQQFPDLHSELNLSSLELGDSALYFCASSVVGTGGNYGYTFGSGTRLTVV.

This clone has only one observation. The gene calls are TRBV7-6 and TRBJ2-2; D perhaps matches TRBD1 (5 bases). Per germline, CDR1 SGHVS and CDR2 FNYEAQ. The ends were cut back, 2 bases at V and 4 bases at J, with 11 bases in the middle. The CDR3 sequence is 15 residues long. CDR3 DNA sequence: TGTGCCAGCAGCTTACTCCAGGGTGGCACCGGGGAGCTGTTTTTT. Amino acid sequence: CASSLLQGGTGELFF.

Here the CDR3 reads CASSPRGWRLYYEQYF. DNA for the CDR3: TGTGCCAGCAGCCCTCGGGGGTGGCGGCTGTACTACGAGCAGTACTTC. The chain has TRBV28 and TRBJ2-7; D possibly corresponds to TRBD2 (6 bases). The CDR3 extends over 16 amino acids. CDR1 and CDR2 from the germline V gene are MDHEN and SYDVKM. V was pared by 6 bases and J by 3 bases, with 21 bases between.

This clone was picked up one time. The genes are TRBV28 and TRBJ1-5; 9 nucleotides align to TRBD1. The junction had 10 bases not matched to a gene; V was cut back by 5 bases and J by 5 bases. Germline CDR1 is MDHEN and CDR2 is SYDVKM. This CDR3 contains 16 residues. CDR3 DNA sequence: TGTGCCAGCAGTACAACTACAGGGGGCCAAGATCAGCCCCAGCATTTT. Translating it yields CASSTTTGGQDQPQHF.

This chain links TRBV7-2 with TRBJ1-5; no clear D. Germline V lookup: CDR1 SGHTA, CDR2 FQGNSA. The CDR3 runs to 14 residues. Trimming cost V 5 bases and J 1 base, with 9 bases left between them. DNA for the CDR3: TGTGCCAGCAGCGCGGGATTCAGCAATCAGCCCCAGCATTTT. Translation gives CASSAGFSNQPQHF.

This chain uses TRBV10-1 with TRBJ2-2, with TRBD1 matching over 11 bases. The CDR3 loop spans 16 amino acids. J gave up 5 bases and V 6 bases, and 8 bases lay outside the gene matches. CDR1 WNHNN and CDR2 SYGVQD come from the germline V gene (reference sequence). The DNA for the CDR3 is TGCGCCAGCAGCGCTGGACAGGGGGCTAGGACCGGGGAGCTGTTTTTT. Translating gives CASSAGQGARTGELFF.

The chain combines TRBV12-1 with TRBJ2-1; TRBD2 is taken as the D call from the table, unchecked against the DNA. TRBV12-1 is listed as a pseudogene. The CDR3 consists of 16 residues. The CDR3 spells CASSPWRGGSRNEQFF. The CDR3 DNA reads TGTGCCAGCAGCCCTTGGAGGGGGGGCTCCAGAAATGAGCAGTTCTTC.

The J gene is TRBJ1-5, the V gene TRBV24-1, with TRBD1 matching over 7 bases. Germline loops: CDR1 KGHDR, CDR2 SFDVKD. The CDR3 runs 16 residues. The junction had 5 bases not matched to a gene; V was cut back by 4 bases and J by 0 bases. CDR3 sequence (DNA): TGTGCCACCAGTGAACCCGGACAGGATAGCAATCAGCCCCAGCATTTT. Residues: CATSEPGQDSNQPQHF.

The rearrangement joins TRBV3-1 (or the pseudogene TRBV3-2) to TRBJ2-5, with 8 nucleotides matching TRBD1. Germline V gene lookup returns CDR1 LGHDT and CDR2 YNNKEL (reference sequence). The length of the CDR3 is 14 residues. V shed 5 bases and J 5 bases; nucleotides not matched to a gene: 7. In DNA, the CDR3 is TGTGCCAGCAGCACACGGACAGGGCGGGAGACCCAGTACTTC. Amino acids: CASSTRTGRETQYF.

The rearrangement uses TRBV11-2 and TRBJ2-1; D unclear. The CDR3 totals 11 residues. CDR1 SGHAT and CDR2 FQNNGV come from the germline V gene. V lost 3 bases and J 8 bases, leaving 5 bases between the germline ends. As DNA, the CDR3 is TGTGCCAGCAGCTTTAGCTATGAGCAGTTCTTC. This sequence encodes CASSFSYEQFF.

This CDR3 is CASSLQVAFF. The CDR3 bases are TGTGCCAGCAGTTTACAGGTAGCTTTCTTT. This chain connects TRBV28 to TRBJ1-1; D gene unclear. The CDR3 totals 10 residues. Germline V gene sequence: CDR1 MDHEN, CDR2 SYDVKM. V was cut by 2 bases and J by 10 bases, with 5 bases left in between.

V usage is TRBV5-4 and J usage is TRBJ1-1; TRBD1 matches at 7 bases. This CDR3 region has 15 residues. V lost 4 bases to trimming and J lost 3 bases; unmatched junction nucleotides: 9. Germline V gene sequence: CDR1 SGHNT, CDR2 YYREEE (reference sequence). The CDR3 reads CASSPTGSKDTEAFF. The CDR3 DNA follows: TGTGCCAGCAGCCCGACAGGGAGTAAGGACACTGAAGCTTTCTTT. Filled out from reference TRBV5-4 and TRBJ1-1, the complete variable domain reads ETGVTQSPTHLIKTRGQQVTLRCSSQSGHNTVSWYQQALGQGPQFIFQYYREEENGRGNFPPRFSGLQFPNYSSELNVNALELDDSALYLCASSPTGSKDTEAFFGQGTRLTVV.

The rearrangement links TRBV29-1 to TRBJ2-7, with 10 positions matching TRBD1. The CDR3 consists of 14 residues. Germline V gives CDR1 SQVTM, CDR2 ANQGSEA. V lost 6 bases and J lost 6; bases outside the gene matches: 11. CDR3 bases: TGCAGCGTGGACAGGGGGGTCGGTACGGGCGAGCAGTACTTC. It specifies CSVDRGVGTGEQYF.

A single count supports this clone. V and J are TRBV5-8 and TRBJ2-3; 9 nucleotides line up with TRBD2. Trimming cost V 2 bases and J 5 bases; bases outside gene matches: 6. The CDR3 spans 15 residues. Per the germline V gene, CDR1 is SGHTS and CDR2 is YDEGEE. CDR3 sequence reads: CASSFLAGAVDTQYF. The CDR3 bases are TGTGCCAGCAGCTTTTTAGCGGGAGCGGTAGATACGCAGTATTTT.

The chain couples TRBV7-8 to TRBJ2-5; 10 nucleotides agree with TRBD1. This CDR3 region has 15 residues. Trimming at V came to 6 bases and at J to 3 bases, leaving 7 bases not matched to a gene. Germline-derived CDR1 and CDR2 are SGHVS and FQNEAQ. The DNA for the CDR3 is TGTGCCAGCAGGACTCAGACAGGGGGCGAAGAGACCCAGTACTTC. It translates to CASRTQTGGEETQYF.

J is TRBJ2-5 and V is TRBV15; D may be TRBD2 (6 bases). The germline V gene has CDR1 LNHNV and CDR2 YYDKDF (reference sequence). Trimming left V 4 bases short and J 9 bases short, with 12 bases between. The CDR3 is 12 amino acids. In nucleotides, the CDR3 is TGTGCCACCAGCACATGGGGGAGGCCCCAGTACTTC. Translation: CATSTWGRPQYF.

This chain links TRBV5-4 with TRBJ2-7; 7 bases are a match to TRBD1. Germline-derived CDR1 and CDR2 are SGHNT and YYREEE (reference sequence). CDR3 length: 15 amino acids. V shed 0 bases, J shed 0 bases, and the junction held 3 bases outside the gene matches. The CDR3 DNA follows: TGTGCCAGCAGCTTGGGGACAGGAAGCTCCTACGAGCAGTACTTC. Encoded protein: CASSLGTGSSYEQYF.

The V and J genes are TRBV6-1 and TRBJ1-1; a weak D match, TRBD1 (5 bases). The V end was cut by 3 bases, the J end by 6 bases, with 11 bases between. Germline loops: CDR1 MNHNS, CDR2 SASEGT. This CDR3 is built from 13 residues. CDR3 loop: CASSEWTLSEAFF. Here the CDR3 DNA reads TGTGCCAGCAGTGAGTGGACACTCTCTGAAGCTTTCTTT.

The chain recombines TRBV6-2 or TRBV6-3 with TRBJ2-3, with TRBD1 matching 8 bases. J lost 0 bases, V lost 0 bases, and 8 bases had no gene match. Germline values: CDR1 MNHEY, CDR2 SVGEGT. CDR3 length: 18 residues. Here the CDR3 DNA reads TGTGCCAGCAGTTACTCGGACAGGGTGGTATCTAGCACAGATACGCAGTATTTT. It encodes CASSYSDRVVSSTDTQYF.

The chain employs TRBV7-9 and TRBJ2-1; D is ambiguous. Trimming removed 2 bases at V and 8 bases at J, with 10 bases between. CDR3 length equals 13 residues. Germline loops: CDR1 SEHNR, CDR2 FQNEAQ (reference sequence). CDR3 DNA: TGTGCCAGCAGCTTATCAAATCGGGATGAGCAGTTCTTC. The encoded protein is CASSLSNRDEQFF.

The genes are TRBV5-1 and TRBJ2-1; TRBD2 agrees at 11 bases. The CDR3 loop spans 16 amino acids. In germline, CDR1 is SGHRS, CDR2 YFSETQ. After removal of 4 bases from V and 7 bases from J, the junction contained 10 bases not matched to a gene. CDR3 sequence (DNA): TGCGCCAGCAGCATTGCCGGGACTAGCGGCAGAAATGAGCAGTTCTTC. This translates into CASSIAGTSGRNEQFF.